These 18 T cell receptor beta chains were all obtained from the same sample, sequenced in a study of tumor-infiltrating lymphocytes in localized non-small cell lung cancer. Assay used: immunoSEQ multiplex PCR; TCRdb lists only in-frame clones, some missing. The sample contains about 16,000 clones, about 84% of which appear only once. What was sequenced was uninvolved lung tissue not adjacent to the tumor. Every receptor here comes from a human donor with non-small cell lung cancer.

This sequence joins TRBV18 and TRBJ2-1; TRBD2 aligns across 8 bases. CDR1 is KGHSH, CDR2 LQKENI, per germline. With 4 bases clipped from V and 0 bases from J, the junction kept 2 bases outside the gene matches. The CDR3 consists of 15 residues. The CDR3 region is CASSRLASSYNEQFF. CDR3 nucleotide sequence: TGTGCCAGCTCACGACTAGCGAGCTCCTACAATGAGCAGTTCTTC.

This chain uses TRBV2 with TRBJ2-6; no definite D call. Germline CDR1 SNHLY, CDR2 FYNNEI. V was shortened by 5 bases and J by 0 bases, with 5 bases between the two germline ends. The CDR3 totals 14 residues. For the CDR3, the DNA is TGTGCCAGCAGTCCGAGCTCTGGGGCCAACGTCCTGACTTTC. Amino acids: CASSPSSGANVLTF.

This clone is medium-sized (0.01 to 0.1%). This chain links TRBV9 with TRBJ2-1; a possible D gene is TRBD2 (6 bases). Trimming cost V 0 bases and J 3 bases, with 13 bases left between them. CDR1 and CDR2 (germline): SGDLS, YYNGEE. This CDR3 contains 16 residues. The CDR3 region is CASSVAQRVDYNEQFF. For the CDR3, the DNA is TGTGCCAGCAGCGTAGCGCAGCGGGTTGACTACAATGAGCAGTTCTTC.

This chain links TRBV9 with TRBJ2-3; D is undetermined. Germline assignment: CDR1 SGDLS and CDR2 YYNGEE. The V end was cut by 4 bases, the J end by 1 base, with 7 bases between. The CDR3 length is 13 residues. CDR3 bases: TGTGCCAGCAGCTATATGGGCACAGATACGCAGTATTTT. This sequence encodes CASSYMGTDTQYF.

Written as DNA, the CDR3 is TGCGCCAGCAGCTTGGGTGCCCCTAGCGGGGGGCAGGATACGCAGTATTTT. It translates to CASSLGAPSGGQDTQYF. The chain is built from TRBV5-1 and TRBJ2-3, with 11 positions matching TRBD2. Germline CDR1 reads SGHRS; CDR2 reads YFSETQ. The CDR3 is 17 amino acids. After removal of 0 bases from V and 6 bases from J, the junction contained 9 bases not matched to a gene.

This sequence joins TRBV6-1 and TRBJ2-5; 9 bases are a match to TRBD1. With V trimmed by 6 bases and J by 4 bases, 3 bases remained unmatched. The germline V gene has CDR1 MNHNS and CDR2 SASEGT. The CDR3 contains 13 residues. CDR3 protein: CASRGQGTETQYF. The CDR3 DNA reads as TGTGCCAGCAGGGGACAGGGAACAGAGACCCAGTACTTC.

The chain joins TRBV4-2 to TRBJ2-7, with 7 bases aligning to TRBD1. Germline lookup yields CDR1 LGHNA and CDR2 YNFKEQ. V shed 5 bases and J 4 bases; nucleotides not matched to a gene: 8. The CDR3 runs to 14 residues. The DNA of the CDR3 is TGTGCCAGCAGCTACGGGACAGCGGATTACGAGCAGTACTTC. Residues: CASSYGTADYEQYF.

The chain joins TRBV9 to TRBJ2-5, with D tentatively TRBD1 or TRBD2 (5 bases each). Germline values: CDR1 SGDLS, CDR2 YYNGEE. The length of the CDR3 is 15 residues. V lost 2 bases to trimming and J lost 0 bases, with 11 bases between them. This CDR3 reads CASSVGTAYQETQYF. The CDR3 nucleotides read TGTGCCAGCAGCGTCGGGACGGCGTACCAAGAGACCCAGTACTTC. Full variable domain (remainder filled in from reference TRBV9 and TRBJ2-5): DSGVTQTPKHLITATGQRVTLRCSPRSGDLSVYWYQQSLDQGLQFLIQYYNGEERAKGNILERFSAQQFPDLHSELNLSSLELGDSALYFCASSVGTAYQETQYFGPGTRLLVL.

By share, this clone counts as medium-sized. V gene TRBV7-2 combines with J gene TRBJ2-5; 8 positions match TRBD1. J gave up 4 bases and V 5 bases, and 12 bases lay outside the gene matches. The CDR3 contains 16 residues. Germline CDR1 and CDR2: SGHTA and FQGNSA. As DNA, the CDR3 is TGTGCCAGCAGCCGAGGGACAGGCCCGAATGTAGAGACCCAGTACTTC. Its protein is CASSRGTGPNVETQYF.

V gene TRBV7-2 combines with J gene TRBJ1-1; 7 nucleotides match TRBD1. This CDR3 has 14 residues. The germline V gene encodes CDR1 SGHTA and CDR2 FQGNSA. Losses at the gene ends were 3 bases for V and 1 base for J; bases not matched to a gene: 2. CDR3 bases: TGTGCCAGCAGCTTTGGGACAGAGAACACTGAAGCTTTCTTT. Protein sequence: CASSFGTENTEAFF. Full variable domain (missing parts from reference TRBV7-2 and TRBJ1-1): GAGVSQSPSNKVTEKGKDVELRCDPISGHTALYWYRQSLGQGLEFLIYFQGNSAPDKSGLPSDRFSAERTGGSVSTLTIQRTQQEDSAVYLCASSFGTENTEAFFGQGTRLTVV.

The chain uses TRBV6-1 and TRBJ2-7; D might be TRBD2 (6 bases). Trimming removed 2 bases at V and 6 bases at J, with 14 bases between. This CDR3 is built from 14 residues. The germline V gene has CDR1 MNHNS and CDR2 SASEGT. Here the CDR3 reads CASSESGFPSEQYF. Here the CDR3 DNA reads TGTGCCAGCAGTGAAAGCGGGTTCCCCAGCGAGCAGTACTTC.

The chain joins TRBV5-1 to TRBJ2-3, with D possibly being TRBD1 or TRBD2 (6 bases each). The CDR3 consists of 15 residues. Germline CDR1 is SGHRS and CDR2 is YFSETQ. Between the trimmed V and J ends, which lost 1 base and 0 bases, there was a span of 9 bases. CDR3 in amino acids: CASSLIGGSTDTQYF. CDR3 bases: TGCGCCAGCAGCTTGATAGGGGGGAGCACAGATACGCAGTATTTT.

In this sample, this clone turned up once. This chain links TRBV10-3 with TRBJ2-7; perhaps TRBD1 as D (5 bases). Germline CDR1 is ENHRY and CDR2 is SYGVKD. The CDR3 extends over 14 amino acids. V was cut by 6 bases and J by 2 bases, with 14 bases left in between. CDR3 in DNA: TGTGCCATCAGGGAAAGACAGAGGACCTACGAGCAGTACTTC. Protein sequence: CAIRERQRTYEQYF.

The V call is TRBV11-1, the J call TRBJ1-1, with D possibly being TRBD1 (5 bases). Germline-derived CDR1 and CDR2 are SGHAT and FQDESV (reference sequence). V was clipped by 1 base and J by 5 bases, with 11 bases between them. The CDR3 is 14 amino acids. CDR3 nucleotides: TGTGCCAGCAGCTTAGGGGGGGTGTGGACTGAAGCTTTCTTT. Its translation: CASSLGGVWTEAFF.

The rearrangement uses TRBV7-9 and TRBJ2-3, with D unresolved. The CDR3 consists of 14 residues. Per the germline V gene, CDR1 is SEHNR and CDR2 is FQNEAQ (reference sequence). V was shortened by 5 bases and J by 3 bases, with 12 bases between the two germline ends. The CDR3 spells CASSGRVWTDTQYF. CDR3 DNA sequence: TGTGCCAGCAGCGGACGGGTTTGGACAGATACGCAGTATTTT.

This clone is medium-sized (0.01 to 0.1%) within its sample. The genes are TRBV7-2 and TRBJ1-5; no definite D call. Germline values: CDR1 SGHTA, CDR2 FQGNSA. Trimming pared 1 base from V and 5 bases from J, leaving 6 bases between. The CDR3 length is 13 residues. This CDR3 reads CASSLVDHQPQHF. In nucleotides, the CDR3 is TGTGCCAGCAGCTTAGTGGACCATCAGCCCCAGCATTTT.

The V gene is TRBV29-1, the J gene TRBJ2-7; tentatively, D is TRBD2 (7 bases). Germline CDR1 SQVTM, CDR2 ANQGSEA. Trimming removed 1 base from V and 4 bases from J, with 14 bases in between. The CDR3 spans 14 residues. The CDR3 DNA follows: TGCAGCGTTGAAGGGGGGGGCGTCGGGTACGAGCAGTACTTC. It yields the protein CSVEGGGVGYEQYF.

This chain connects TRBV5-1 to TRBJ1-4; maybe TRBD1 (6 bases). Germline CDR1 reads SGHRS; CDR2 reads YFSETQ. CDR3 length equals 14 residues. The ends were cut back, 4 bases at V and 8 bases at J, with 15 bases in the middle. Here the CDR3 DNA reads TGCGCCAGCAGCCTTGGGGGCGGAAGGGAAAAACTGTTTTTT. The encoded protein is CASSLGGGREKLFF.